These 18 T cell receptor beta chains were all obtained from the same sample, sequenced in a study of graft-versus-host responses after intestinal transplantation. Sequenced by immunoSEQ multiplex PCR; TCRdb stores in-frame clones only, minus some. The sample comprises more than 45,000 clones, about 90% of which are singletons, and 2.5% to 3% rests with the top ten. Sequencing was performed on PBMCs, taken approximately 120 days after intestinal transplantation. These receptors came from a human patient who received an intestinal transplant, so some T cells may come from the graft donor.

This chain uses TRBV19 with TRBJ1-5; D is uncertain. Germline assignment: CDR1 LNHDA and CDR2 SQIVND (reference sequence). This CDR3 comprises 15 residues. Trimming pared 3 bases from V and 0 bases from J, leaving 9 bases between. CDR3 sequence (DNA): TGTGCCAGTAGTATGGCAGGCTATAGCAATCAGCCCCAGCATTTT. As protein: CASSMAGYSNQPQHF.

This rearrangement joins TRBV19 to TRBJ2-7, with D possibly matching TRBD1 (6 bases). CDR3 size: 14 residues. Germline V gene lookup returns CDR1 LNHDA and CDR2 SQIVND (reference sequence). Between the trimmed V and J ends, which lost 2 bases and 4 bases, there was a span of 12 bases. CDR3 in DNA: TGTGCCAGTAGTATATACGAGGGGGTGTACGAGCAGTACTTC. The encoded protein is CASSIYEGVYEQYF.

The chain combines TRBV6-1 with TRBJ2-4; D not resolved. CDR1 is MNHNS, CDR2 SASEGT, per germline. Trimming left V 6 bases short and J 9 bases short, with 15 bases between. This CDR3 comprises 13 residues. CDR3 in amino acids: CASSSDLLGIQYF. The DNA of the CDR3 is TGTGCCAGCAGCTCAGACTTATTAGGCATTCAGTACTTC.

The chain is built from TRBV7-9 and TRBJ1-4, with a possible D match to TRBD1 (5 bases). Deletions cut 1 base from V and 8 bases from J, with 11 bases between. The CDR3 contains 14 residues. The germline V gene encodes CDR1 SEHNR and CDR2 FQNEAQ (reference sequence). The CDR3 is CASSLVQGYEKLFF. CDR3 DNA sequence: TGTGCCAGCAGCTTAGTCCAGGGTTACGAAAAACTGTTTTTT.

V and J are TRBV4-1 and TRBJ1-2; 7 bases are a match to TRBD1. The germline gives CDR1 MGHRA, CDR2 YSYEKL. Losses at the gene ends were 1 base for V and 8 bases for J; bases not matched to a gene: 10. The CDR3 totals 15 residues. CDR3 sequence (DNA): TGCGCCAGCAGCCAAGTAACCGACAGGGCAAAGGGCTACACCTTC. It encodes CASSQVTDRAKGYTF.

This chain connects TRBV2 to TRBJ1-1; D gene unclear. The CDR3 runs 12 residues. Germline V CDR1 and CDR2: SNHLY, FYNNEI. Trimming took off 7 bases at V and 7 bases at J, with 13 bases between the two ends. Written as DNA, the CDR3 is TGTGCCAGCAAGGCGGGCGGCGGTGAAGCTTTCTTT. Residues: CASKAGGGEAFF.

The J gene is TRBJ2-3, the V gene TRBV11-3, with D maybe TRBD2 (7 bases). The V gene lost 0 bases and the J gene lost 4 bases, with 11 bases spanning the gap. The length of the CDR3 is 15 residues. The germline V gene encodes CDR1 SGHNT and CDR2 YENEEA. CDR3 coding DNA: TGTGCCAGCAGCTTAGAGGGGGGGCTCGCAGATACGCAGTATTTT. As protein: CASSLEGGLADTQYF.

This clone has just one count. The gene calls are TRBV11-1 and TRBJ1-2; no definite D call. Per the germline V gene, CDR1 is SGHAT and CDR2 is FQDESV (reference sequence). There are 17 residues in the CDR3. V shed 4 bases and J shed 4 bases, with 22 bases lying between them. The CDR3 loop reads CASSSLLKAGKIYGYTF. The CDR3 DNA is TGTGCCAGCAGCTCGTTACTTAAGGCTGGAAAGATCTATGGCTACACCTTC.

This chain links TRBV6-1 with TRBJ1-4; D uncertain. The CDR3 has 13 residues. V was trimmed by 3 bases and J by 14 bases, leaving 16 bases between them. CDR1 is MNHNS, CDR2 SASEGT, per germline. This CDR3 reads CASSDGVFSVLFF. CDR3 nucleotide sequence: TGTGCCAGCAGTGACGGGGTATTCAGCGTCCTGTTTTTT.

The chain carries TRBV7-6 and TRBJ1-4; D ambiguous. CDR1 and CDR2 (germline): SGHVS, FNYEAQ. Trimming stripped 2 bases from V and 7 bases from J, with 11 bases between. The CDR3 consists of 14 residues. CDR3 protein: CASSLSIRGEKLFF. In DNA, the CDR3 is TGTGCCAGCAGCTTAAGTATCCGTGGTGAAAAACTGTTTTTT.

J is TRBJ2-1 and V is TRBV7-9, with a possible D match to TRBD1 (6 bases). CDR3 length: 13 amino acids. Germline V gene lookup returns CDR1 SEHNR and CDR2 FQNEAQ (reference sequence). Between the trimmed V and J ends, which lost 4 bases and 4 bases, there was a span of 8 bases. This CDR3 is CASSSGQYNEQFF. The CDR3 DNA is TGTGCCAGCAGCTCCGGACAGTACAATGAGCAGTTCTTC. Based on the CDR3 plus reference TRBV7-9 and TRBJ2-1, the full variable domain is DTGVSQNPRHKITKRGQNVTFRCDPISEHNRLYWYRQTLGQGPEFLTYFQNEAQLEKSRLLSDRFSAERPKGSFSTLEIQRTEQGDSAMYLCASSSGQYNEQFFGPGTRLTVL.

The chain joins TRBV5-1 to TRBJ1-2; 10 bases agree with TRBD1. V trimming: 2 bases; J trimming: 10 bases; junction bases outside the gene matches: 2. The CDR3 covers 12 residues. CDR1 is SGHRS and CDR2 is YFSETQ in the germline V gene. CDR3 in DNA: TGCGCCAGCAGCTTTGGGACAGGGGACTACACCTTC. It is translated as CASSFGTGDYTF.

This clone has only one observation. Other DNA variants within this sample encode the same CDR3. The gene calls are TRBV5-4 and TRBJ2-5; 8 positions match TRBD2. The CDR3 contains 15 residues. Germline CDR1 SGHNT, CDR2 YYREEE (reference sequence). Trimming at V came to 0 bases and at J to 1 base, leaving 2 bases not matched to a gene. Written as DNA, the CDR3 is TGTGCCAGCAGCTTGGGGCTAGCGGGCCAAGAGACCCAGTACTTC. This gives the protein CASSLGLAGQETQYF.

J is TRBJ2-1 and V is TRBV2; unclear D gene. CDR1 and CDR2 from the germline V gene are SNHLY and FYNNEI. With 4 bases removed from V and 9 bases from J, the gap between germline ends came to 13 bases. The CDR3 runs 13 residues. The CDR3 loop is CASSVVLRVEQFF. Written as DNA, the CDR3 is TGTGCCAGCAGTGTGGTCCTCCGGGTTGAGCAGTTCTTC.

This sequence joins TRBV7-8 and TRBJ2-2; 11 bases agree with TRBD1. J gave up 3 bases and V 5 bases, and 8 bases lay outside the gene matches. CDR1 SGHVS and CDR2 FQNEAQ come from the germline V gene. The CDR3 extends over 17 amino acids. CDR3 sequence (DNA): TGTGCCAGCAGCAACAAGGGACAGGGGGACTACACCGGGGAGCTGTTTTTT. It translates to CASSNKGQGDYTGELFF.

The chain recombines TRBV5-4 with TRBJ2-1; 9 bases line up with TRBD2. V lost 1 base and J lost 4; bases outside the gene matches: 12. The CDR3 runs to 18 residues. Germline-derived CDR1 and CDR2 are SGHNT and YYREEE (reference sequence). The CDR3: CASSLLRGRLADYNEQFF. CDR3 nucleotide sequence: TGTGCCAGCAGCTTGTTGAGGGGCCGACTAGCGGATTACAATGAGCAGTTCTTC.

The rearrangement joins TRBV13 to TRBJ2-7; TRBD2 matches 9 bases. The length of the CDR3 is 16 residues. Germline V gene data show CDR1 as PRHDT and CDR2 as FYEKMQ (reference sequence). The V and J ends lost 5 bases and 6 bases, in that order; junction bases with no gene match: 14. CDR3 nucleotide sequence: TGTGCCAGCAGCGCCTCCGGGACTAGCATAGTCTCCGAGCAGTACTTC. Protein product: CASSASGTSIVSEQYF.

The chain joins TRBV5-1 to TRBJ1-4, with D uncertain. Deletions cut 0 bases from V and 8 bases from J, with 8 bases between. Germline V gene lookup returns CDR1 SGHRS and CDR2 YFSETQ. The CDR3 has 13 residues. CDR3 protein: CASSLGPAEKLFF. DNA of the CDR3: TGCGCCAGCAGCTTGGGCCCGGCCGAAAAACTGTTTTTT. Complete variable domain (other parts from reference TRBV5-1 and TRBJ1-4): KAGVTQTPRYLIKTRGQQVTLSCSPISGHRSVSWYQQTPGQGLQFLFEYFSETQRNKGNFPGRFSGRQFSNSRSEMNVSTLELGDSALYLCASSLGPAEKLFFGSGTQLSVL.